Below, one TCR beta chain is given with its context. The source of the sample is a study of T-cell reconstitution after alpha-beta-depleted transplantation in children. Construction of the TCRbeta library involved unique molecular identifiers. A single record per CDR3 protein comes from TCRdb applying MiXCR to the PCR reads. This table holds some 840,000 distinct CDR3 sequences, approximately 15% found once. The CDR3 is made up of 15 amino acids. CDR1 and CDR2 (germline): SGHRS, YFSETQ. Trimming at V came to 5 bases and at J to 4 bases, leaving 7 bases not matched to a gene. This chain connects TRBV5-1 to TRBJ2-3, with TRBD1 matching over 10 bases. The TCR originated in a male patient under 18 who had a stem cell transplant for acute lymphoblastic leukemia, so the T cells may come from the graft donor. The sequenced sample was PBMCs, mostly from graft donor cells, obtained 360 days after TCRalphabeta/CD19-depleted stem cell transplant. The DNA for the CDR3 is TGCGCCAGCAGGCCCGGGACAGGGGTCCCAGATACGCAGTATTTT. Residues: CASRPGTGVPDTQYF.